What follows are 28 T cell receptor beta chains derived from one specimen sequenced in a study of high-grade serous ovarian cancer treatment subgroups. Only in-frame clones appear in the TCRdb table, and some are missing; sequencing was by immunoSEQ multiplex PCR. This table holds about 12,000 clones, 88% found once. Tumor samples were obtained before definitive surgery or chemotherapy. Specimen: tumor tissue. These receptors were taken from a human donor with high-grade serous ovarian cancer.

The CDR3 DNA sequence: TGTGCCCCCAGGGGACGGCGGGCTTCCTACGAGCAGTACGTC. Translated: CAPRGRRASYEQYV. The chain employs TRBV19 and TRBJ2-7, with a possible D match to TRBD1 (6 bases). Deletions cut 11 bases from V and 1 base from J, with 18 bases between. Germline CDR1 LNHDA, CDR2 SQIVND (reference sequence). The CDR3 is made up of 14 amino acids.

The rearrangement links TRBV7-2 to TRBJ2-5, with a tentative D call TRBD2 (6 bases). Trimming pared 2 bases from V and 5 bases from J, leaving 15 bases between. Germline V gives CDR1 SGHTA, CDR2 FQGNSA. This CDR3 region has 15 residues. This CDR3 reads CASSLTGGPRETQYF. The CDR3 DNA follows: TGTGCCAGCAGCTTAACCGGGGGTCCGCGGGAGACCCAGTACTTC.

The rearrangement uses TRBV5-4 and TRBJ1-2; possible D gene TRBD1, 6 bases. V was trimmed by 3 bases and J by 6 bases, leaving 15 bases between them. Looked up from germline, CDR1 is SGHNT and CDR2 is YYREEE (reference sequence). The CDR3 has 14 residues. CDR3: CASSSQGIVDGYTF. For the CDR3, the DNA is TGTGCCAGCAGCTCCCAGGGGATCGTGGATGGCTACACCTTC.

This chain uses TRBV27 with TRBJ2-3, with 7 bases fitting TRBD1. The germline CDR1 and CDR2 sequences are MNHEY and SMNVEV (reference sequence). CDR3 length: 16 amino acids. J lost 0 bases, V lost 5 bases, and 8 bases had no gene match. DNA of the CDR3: TGTGCCAGCAGTATCTCCGGGACAGTAAGCACAGATACGCAGTATTTT. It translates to CASSISGTVSTDTQYF.

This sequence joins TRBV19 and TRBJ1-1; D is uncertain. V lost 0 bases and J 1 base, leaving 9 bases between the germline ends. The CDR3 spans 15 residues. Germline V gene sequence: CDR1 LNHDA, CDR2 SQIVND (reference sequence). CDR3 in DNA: TGTGCCAGTAGTATAGATCGCCAGACGAACACTGAAGCTTTCTTT. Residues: CASSIDRQTNTEAFF.

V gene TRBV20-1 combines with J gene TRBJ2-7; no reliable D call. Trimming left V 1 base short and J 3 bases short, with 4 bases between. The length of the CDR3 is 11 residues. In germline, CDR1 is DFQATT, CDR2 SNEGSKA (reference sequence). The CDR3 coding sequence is TGCAGTGCTAGAGCCGGCTACGAGCAGTACTTC. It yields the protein CSARAGYEQYF.

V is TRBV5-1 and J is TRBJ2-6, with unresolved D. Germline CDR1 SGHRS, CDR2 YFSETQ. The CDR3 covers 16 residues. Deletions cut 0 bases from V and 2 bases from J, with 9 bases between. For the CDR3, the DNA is TGCGCCAGCAGCTTGGAGTCCCAGCCTGGGGCCAACGTCCTGACTTTC. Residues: CASSLESQPGANVLTF. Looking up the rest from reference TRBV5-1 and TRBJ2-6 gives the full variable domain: KAGVTQTPRYLIKTRGQQVTLSCSPISGHRSVSWYQQTPGQGLQFLFEYFSETQRNKGNFPGRFSGRQFSNSRSEMNVSTLELGDSALYLCASSLESQPGANVLTFGAGSRLTVL.

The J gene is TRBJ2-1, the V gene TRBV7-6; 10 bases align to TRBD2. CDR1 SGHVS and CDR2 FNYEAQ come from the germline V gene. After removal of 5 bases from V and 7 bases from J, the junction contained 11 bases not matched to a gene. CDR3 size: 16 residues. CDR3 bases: TGTGCCAGCAGCGCCCTAAGCGGGGGGGCCGCGAATGAGCAGTTCTTC. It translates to CASSALSGGAANEQFF. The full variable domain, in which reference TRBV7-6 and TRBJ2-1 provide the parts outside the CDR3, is GAGVSQSPRYKVTKRGQDVALRCDPISGHVSLYWYRQALGQGPEFLTYFNYEAQQDKSGLPNDRFSAERPEGSISTLTIQRTEQRDSAMYRCASSALSGGAANEQFFGPGTRLTVL.

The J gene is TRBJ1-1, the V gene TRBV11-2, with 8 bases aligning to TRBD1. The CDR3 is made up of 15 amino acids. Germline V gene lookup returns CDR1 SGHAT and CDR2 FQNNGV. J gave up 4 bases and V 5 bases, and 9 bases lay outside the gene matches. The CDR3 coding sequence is TGTGCCAGCAGCGGTACGACAGGGGTGGGCACTGAAGCTTTCTTT. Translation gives CASSGTTGVGTEAFF.

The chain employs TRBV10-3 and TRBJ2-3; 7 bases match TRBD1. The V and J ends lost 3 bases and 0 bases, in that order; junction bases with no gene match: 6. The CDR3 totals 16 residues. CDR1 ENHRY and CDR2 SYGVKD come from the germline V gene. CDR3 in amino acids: CAISDGTGASTDTQYF. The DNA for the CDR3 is TGTGCCATCAGTGACGGTACAGGGGCGAGCACAGATACGCAGTATTTT.

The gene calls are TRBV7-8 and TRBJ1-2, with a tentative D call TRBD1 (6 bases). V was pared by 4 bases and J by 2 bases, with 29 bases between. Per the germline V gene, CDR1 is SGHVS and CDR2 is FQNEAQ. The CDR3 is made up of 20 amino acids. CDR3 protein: CASSSPLSFGQQQTNYGYTF. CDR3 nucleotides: TGTGCCAGCAGCTCGCCTCTTAGTTTTGGACAGCAACAAACCAACTATGGCTACACCTTC.

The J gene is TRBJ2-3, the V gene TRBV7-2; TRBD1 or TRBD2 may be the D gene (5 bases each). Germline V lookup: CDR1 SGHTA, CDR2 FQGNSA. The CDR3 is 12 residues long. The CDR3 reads CATGTPGDTQYF. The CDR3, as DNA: TGTGCGACCGGGACCCCCGGAGATACGCAGTATTTT.

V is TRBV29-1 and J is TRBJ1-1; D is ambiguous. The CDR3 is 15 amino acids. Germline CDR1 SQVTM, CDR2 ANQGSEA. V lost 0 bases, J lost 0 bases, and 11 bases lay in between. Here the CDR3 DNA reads TGCAGCGTTGAAGAATTACTACTTATGAACACTGAAGCTTTCTTT. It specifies CSVEELLLMNTEAFF.

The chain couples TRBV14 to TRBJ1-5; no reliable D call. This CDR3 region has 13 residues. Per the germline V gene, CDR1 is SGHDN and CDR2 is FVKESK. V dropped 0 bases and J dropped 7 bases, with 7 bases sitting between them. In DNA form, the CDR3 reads TGTGCCAGCAGCCAAGACTTAAGACAGCCCCAGCATTTT. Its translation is CASSQDLRQPQHF.

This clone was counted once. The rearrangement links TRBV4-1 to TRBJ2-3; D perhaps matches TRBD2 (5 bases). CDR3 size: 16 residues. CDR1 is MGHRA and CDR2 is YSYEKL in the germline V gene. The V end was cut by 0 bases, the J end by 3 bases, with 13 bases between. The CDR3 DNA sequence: TGCGCCAGCAGCCAAGATCCTAGCCCCGGGACAGATACGCAGTATTTT. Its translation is CASSQDPSPGTDTQYF.

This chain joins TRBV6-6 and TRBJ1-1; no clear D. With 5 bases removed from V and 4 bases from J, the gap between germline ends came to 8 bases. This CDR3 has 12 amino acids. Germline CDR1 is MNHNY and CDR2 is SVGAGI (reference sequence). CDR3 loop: CASSEGSTEAFF. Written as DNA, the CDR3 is TGTGCCAGCAGTGAGGGCTCCACTGAAGCTTTCTTT.

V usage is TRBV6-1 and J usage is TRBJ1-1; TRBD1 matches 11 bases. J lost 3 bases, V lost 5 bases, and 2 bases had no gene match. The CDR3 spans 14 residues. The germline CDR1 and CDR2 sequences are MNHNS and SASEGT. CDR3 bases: TGTGCCAGCAGTCCGGGACAGGGGGACACTGAAGCTTTCTTT. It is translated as CASSPGQGDTEAFF.

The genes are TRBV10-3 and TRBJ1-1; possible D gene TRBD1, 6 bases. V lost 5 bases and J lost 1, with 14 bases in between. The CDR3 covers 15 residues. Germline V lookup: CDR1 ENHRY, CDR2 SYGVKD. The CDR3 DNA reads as TGTGCCATCAGTTCATGGGGACAAAAGAACACTGAAGCTTTCTTT. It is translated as CAISSWGQKNTEAFF.

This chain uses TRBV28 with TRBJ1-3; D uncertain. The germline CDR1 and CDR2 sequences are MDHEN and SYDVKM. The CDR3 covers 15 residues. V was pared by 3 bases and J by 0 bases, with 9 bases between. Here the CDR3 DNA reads TGTGCCAGCAGTTTGAAAGGCCTCTCTGGAAACACCATATATTTT. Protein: CASSLKGLSGNTIYF.

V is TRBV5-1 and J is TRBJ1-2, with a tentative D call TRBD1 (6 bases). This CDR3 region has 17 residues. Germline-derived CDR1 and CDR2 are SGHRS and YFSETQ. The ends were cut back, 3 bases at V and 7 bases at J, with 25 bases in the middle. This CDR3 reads CASSSEPLDRPRLGYTF. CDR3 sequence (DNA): TGCGCCAGCAGCTCAGAACCGCTCGACAGGCCGCGTCTTGGCTACACCTTC.

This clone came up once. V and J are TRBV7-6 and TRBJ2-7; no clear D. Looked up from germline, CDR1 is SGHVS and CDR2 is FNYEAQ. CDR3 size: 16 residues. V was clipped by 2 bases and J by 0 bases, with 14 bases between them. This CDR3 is CASSLLHSSFSYEQYF. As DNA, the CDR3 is TGTGCCAGCAGCTTACTCCACAGCAGCTTCTCCTACGAGCAGTACTTC.

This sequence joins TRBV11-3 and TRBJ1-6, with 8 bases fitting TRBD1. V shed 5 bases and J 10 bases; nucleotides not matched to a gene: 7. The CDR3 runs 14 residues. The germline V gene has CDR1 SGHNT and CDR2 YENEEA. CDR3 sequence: CASSRTGRGSPLHF. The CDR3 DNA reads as TGTGCCAGCAGCCGGACAGGGCGCGGCTCACCCCTCCACTTT.

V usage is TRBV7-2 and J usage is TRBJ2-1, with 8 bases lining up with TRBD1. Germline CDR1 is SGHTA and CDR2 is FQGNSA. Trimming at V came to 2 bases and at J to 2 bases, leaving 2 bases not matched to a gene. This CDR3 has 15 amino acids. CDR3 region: CASSLQGATYNEQFF. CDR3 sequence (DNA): TGTGCCAGCAGCTTACAGGGGGCGACCTACAATGAGCAGTTCTTC.

The CDR3 DNA reads as TGTGCCAGCACAGGAATATACTCCTACGAGCAGTACGTC. As protein: CASTGIYSYEQYV. The chain uses TRBV6-1 and TRBJ2-7; no reliable D call. The germline gives CDR1 MNHNS, CDR2 SASEGT. V lost 7 bases and J lost 0, with 10 bases in between. The CDR3 loop spans 13 amino acids.

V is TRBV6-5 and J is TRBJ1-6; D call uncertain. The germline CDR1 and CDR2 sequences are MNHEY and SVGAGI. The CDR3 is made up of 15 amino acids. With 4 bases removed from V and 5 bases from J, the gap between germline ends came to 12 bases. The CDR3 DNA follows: TGTGCCAGCAGTTGGGGAGGGAAAAATAATTCACCCCTCCACTTT. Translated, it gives CASSWGGKNNSPLHF.

CDR3 in DNA: TGTGCCAGCAGCCAAGATTCGGGACTAGCGGGGGAAGAGACCCAGTACTTC. Translating it yields CASSQDSGLAGEETQYF. This chain uses TRBV4-2 with TRBJ2-5, with 14 bases that match TRBD2. The CDR3 covers 17 residues. Germline assignment: CDR1 LGHNA and CDR2 YNFKEQ. J lost 3 bases, V lost 0 bases, and 3 bases had no gene match.

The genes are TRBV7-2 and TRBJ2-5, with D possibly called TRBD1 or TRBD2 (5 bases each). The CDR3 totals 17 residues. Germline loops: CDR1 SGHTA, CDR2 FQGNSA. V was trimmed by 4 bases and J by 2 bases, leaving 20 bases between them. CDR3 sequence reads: CASSSGRTPGPQETQYF. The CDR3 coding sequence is TGTGCCAGCAGCTCCGGTCGGACCCCGGGGCCTCAAGAGACCCAGTACTTC.

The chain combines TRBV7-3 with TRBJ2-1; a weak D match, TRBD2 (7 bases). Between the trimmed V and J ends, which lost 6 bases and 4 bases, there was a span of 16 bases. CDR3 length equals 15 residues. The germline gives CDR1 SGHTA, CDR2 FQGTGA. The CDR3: CASSTGASGYNEQFF. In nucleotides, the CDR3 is TGTGCCAGCAGTACGGGGGCTAGCGGATACAATGAGCAGTTCTTC.